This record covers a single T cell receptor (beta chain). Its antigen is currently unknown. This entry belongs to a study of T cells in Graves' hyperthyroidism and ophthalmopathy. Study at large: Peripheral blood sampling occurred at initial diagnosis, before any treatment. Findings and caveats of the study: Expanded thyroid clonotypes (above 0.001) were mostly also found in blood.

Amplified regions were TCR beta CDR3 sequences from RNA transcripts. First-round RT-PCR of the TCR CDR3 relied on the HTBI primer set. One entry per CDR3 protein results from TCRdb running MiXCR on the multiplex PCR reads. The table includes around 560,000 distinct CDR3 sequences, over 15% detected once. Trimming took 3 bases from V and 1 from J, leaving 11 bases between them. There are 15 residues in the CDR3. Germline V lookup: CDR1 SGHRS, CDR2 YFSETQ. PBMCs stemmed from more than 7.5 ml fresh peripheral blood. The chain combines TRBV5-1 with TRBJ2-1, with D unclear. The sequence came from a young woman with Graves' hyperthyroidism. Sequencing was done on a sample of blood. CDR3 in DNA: TGCGCCAGCAGCTCCTTTGGGGATTCCTACAATGAGCAGTTCTTC. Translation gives CASSSFGDSYNEQFF.